The subject of this entry is one T cell receptor (beta chain). The antigen remains undetermined. After constant-region reverse-primer amplification, full-length variable regions underwent semi-nested PCR with Nested Universal Primer A. MiXCR was run by TCRdb on the 5' RACE reads, yielding one entry per CDR3 protein. The sample consists of tens of thousands of distinct CDR3 sequences, 25% to 30% of them appearing once. General study points: The larger-cohort validation was restricted to a single TCR beta V-J rearrangement rather than whole repertoires. The TCR gene usage of tumor memory CD4+ T cells clustered together with blood and lymph node memory CD4+ cells and with lymph node naive CD4+ cells.

Trimming cost V 5 bases and J 7 bases, with 12 bases left between them. CDR3 length: 13 amino acids. Purified naive CD4+ T cells were depleted of CD25+ Tregs. The rearrangement uses TRBV12-3 or TRBV12-4 and TRBJ2-4, with TRBD1 as a possible D gene (5 bases). This TCR was recovered from a female donor with breast cancer. What was sequenced was naive CD4+ T cells sorted from blood. Subset here: naive CD4+ T cells, CD4+CD45RA+CD25-. The CDR3 protein is CASSQNRWNIQYF. CDR3 in DNA: TGTGCCAGCAGTCAAAACAGGTGGAACATTCAGTACTTC.